These 14 T cell receptor beta chains came from one sample sequenced in a study of cytomegalovirus exposure and HLA in healthy donors. PCR amplification relied on 60 Vbeta primers (plus 13 Jbeta primers). The repertoire was sequenced with immunoSEQ multiplex PCR; TCRdb's copy has only in-frame clones and lacks some. The table has about 140,000 clones, roughly 87% seen once. The material sequenced was PBMCs. The receptors were gathered from a woman in her thirties or forties in good health and CMV-seronegative.

V usage is TRBV11-2 and J usage is TRBJ1-2; 7 bases align to TRBD1. Germline V gene lookup returns CDR1 SGHAT and CDR2 FQNNGV. V dropped 3 bases and J dropped 4; count of bases not matched to a gene: 5. The CDR3 runs 14 residues. The CDR3 region has the DNA TGTGCCAGCAGCTTTAACCGGGACAGCTATGGCTACACCTTC. It specifies CASSFNRDSYGYTF.

This sequence joins TRBV7-2 and TRBJ2-7; 7 bases map to TRBD2. Unmatched junction bases numbered 2, after V lost 0 bases and J lost 3 bases. Germline V gene sequence: CDR1 SGHTA, CDR2 FQGNSA. The CDR3 extends over 14 amino acids. The CDR3 region has the DNA TGTGCCAGCAGCTTAGCGGGAGGGAGCTACGAGCAGTACTTC. Amino acid sequence: CASSLAGGSYEQYF.

The V gene is TRBV6-5, the J gene TRBJ1-2, with D possibly being TRBD1 (5 bases). The length of the CDR3 is 10 residues. Germline V gene lookup returns CDR1 MNHEY and CDR2 SVGAGI. V lost 11 bases, J lost 10 bases, and 14 bases lay in between. The CDR3 sequence: CAVGGGAYTF. DNA of the CDR3: TGTGCCGTGGGGGGAGGGGCCTACACCTTC.

This chain connects TRBV6-1 to TRBJ1-1; D gene unclear. Germline V gene data show CDR1 as MNHNS and CDR2 as SASEGT. V was pared by 5 bases and J by 1 base, with 8 bases between. This CDR3 is 13 amino acids long. The CDR3 spells CASSFDSNTEAFF. The CDR3 DNA is TGTGCCAGCAGTTTTGACTCGAACACTGAAGCTTTCTTT.

This chain links TRBV29-1 with TRBJ2-1; the match to TRBD2 covers 7 bases. The germline V gene has CDR1 SQVTM and CDR2 ANQGSEA. There are 13 residues in the CDR3. V lost 5 bases, J lost 8 bases, and 9 bases stayed unmatched. CDR3 DNA: TGCAGCGTTAGAACTGGGAGGGCCGATGAGCAGTTCTTC. Amino acid sequence: CSVRTGRADEQFF.

The chain is built from TRBV4-2 and TRBJ2-1, with 12 bases matching TRBD2. The V gene end was trimmed by 8 bases and the J gene end by 5 bases; junction bases not matched to a gene: 7. The CDR3 covers 15 residues. CDR1 is LGHNA, CDR2 YNFKEQ, per germline. CDR3 amino acids: CASGGLAGRNNEQFF. The CDR3 DNA reads as TGTGCCAGCGGGGGACTAGCGGGCCGAAACAATGAGCAGTTCTTC.

The chain couples TRBV19 to TRBJ2-5; tentative D call: TRBD2 (5 bases). Gene TRBJ2-7 matches the end of the DNA better, so the J call may be wrong. CDR1 and CDR2 (germline): LNHDA, SQIVND (reference sequence). This CDR3 has 20 residues. As DNA, the CDR3 is TGTGCCAGTAGTACCGTAGGACTGTTAAATTTCTCCCGACTGGACTACGAGCAGTACTTC. Protein sequence: CASSTVGLLNFSRLDYEQYF.

The chain links TRBV28 to TRBJ2-1; TRBD2 agrees at 10 bases. Trimming cost V 6 bases and J 4 bases; bases outside gene matches: 6. This CDR3 is 15 amino acids long. The V gene's germline CDR1 is MDHEN and CDR2 SYDVKM. CDR3 sequence: CASRLAGGPYNEQFF. CDR3 DNA: TGTGCCAGCAGATTAGCGGGAGGTCCTTACAATGAGCAGTTCTTC.

This rearrangement joins TRBV27 to TRBJ1-6, with 8 nucleotides matching TRBD1. After removal of 5 bases from V and 0 bases from J, the junction contained 6 bases not matched to a gene. The CDR3 is 17 residues long. Germline loops: CDR1 MNHEY, CDR2 SMNVEV (reference sequence). The CDR3 sequence is CASSPRGPSSYNSPLHF. The CDR3 nucleotides are TGTGCCAGCAGTCCCAGGGGGCCCAGCTCCTATAATTCACCCCTCCACTTT.

A single count supports this clone. This rearrangement joins TRBV7-9 to TRBJ2-7; no firm D call. There are 13 residues in the CDR3. From germline, CDR1 is SEHNR and CDR2 FQNEAQ (reference sequence). Trimming stripped 3 bases from V and 0 bases from J, with 6 bases between. Here the CDR3 reads CASSFTPSYEQYF. CDR3 bases: TGTGCCAGCAGCTTTACACCCTCCTACGAGCAGTACTTC. The full variable domain, rest sourced from reference TRBV7-9 and TRBJ2-7, is DTGVSQNPRHKITKRGQNVTFRCDPISEHNRLYWYRQTLGQGPEFLTYFQNEAQLEKSRLLSDRFSAERPKGSFSTLEIQRTEQGDSAMYLCASSFTPSYEQYFGPGTRLTVT.

The chain is built from TRBV19 and TRBJ2-3; D perhaps matches TRBD2 (7 bases). V was clipped by 4 bases and J by 0 bases, with 23 bases between them. The CDR3 loop spans 19 amino acids. Germline V gene lookup returns CDR1 LNHDA and CDR2 SQIVND (reference sequence). CDR3 in DNA: TGTGCCAGTAGTAGCCAACAGGGCGGGAGAGGGATTAGCACAGATACGCAGTATTTT. This gives the protein CASSSQQGGRGISTDTQYF.

The J gene is TRBJ2-3, the V gene TRBV18; D is possibly TRBD2 (6 bases). Germline V gene sequence: CDR1 KGHSH, CDR2 LQKENI. The CDR3 runs 13 residues. Trimming took 0 bases from V and 5 from J, leaving 6 bases between them. CDR3 nucleotide sequence: TGTGCCAGCTCACCACCGGAGGGAGATACGCAGTATTTT. Amino acid sequence: CASSPPEGDTQYF.

The chain couples TRBV27 to TRBJ2-1; 10 nucleotides match TRBD2. This CDR3 has 14 residues. The trim removed 7 bases at V and 6 bases at J, leaving 6 bases unmatched. Looked up from germline, CDR1 is MNHEY and CDR2 is SMNVEV (reference sequence). The chain's CDR3 is CASTKLAGRNEQFF. In DNA form, the CDR3 reads TGTGCCAGCACCAAACTAGCGGGGCGCAATGAGCAGTTCTTC.

The rearrangement uses TRBV4-2 and TRBJ2-4, with 8 bases fitting TRBD2. The CDR3 is 16 residues long. Germline V gene data show CDR1 as LGHNA and CDR2 as YNFKEQ. Trimming cost V 0 bases and J 6 bases; bases outside gene matches: 7. The CDR3 reads CASSQDAAGALNIQYF. In nucleotides, the CDR3 is TGTGCCAGCAGCCAAGATGCAGCGGGAGCCCTAAACATTCAGTACTTC.